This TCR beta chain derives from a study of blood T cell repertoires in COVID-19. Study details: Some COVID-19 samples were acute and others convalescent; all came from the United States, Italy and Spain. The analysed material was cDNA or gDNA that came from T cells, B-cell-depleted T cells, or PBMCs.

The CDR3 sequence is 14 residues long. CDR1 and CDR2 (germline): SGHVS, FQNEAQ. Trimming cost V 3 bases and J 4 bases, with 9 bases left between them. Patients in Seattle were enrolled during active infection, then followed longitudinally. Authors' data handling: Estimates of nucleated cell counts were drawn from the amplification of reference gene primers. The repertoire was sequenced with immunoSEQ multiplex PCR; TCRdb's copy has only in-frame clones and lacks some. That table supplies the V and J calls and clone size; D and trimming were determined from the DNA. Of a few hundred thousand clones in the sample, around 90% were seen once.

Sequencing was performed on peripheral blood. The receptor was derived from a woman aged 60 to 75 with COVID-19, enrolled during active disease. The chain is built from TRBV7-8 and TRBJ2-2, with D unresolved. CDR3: CASSLEWATGELFF. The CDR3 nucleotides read TGTGCCAGCAGCTTGGAATGGGCCACCGGGGAGCTGTTTTTT.